This T cell receptor (beta chain) was documented in a study of T cell repertoires in cytomegalovirus infection. From germline, CDR1 is MNHEY and CDR2 SMNVEV (reference sequence). There are 16 residues in the CDR3. The trim removed 5 bases at V and 7 bases at J, leaving 8 bases unmatched. This clonotype was seen many times. TCRdb reprocessed the reads via MiXCR and lists one record per CDR3 protein. The table has hundreds of thousands of distinct CDR3 sequences, 11% seen once. The specimen sequenced was PBMCs. The source is a human donor in good health (CMV status not recorded). Some clones in this sample may be carry-over from other donors' samples. V gene TRBV27 combines with J gene TRBJ2-1, with 13 bases that match TRBD2. CDR3 residues: CASSPQLAGGRNEQFF. CDR3 in DNA: TGTGCCAGCAGTCCTCAACTAGCGGGAGGGCGAAATGAGCAGTTCTTC.